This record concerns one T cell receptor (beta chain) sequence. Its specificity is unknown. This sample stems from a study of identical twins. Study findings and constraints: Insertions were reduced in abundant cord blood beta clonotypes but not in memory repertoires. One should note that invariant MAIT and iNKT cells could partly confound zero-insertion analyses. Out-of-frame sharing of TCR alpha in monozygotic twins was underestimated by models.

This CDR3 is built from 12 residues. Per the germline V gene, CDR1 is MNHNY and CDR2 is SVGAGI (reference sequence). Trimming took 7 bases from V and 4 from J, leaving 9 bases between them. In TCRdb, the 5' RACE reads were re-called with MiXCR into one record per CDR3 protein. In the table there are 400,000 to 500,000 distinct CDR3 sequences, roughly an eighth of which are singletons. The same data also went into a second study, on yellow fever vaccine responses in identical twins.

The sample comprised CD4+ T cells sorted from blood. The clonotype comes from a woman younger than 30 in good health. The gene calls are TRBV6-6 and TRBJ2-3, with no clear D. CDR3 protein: CASTERSDTQYF. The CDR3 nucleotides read TGTGCCAGCACCGAAAGGTCAGATACGCAGTATTTT.